These T cell receptor beta chains were read from a single sample in a study of T cells after yellow fever vaccination. One entry per CDR3 protein results from TCRdb running MiXCR on the 5' RACE reads. The repertoire holds 200,000 to 300,000 distinct CDR3 sequences, with 10% to 15% as singletons. This specimen consisted of CD4+ T cells sorted from PBMCs, obtained 45 days after the yellow fever booster vaccination. These receptors originate from a man aged 25-45 years who received the YFV17D yellow fever vaccine. Each CDR3 is given with its conserved first and last residue. The order of the fields is J gene, V gene, CDR3 protein.

>TRBJ2-1|TRBV12-3/TRBV12-4
CASSYGSYNEQFF
>TRBJ1-2|TRBV29-1
CSVRSRGPHGYTF
>TRBJ2-1|TRBV7-3
CASSSGLAEYNEQFF
>TRBJ2-7|TRBV6-2/TRBV6-3
CASSPQSSYEQYF
>TRBJ2-5|TRBV7-2
CASKRSRPGETQYF
>TRBJ2-3|TRBV7-2
CASSLAGEGADTQYF
>TRBJ2-1|TRBV5-1
CASRPDRAGNEQFF
>TRBJ2-3|TRBV25-1
CASSESGVLDTQYF
>TRBJ2-3|TRBV20-1
CSASPVAANLDTQYF
>TRBJ2-7|TRBV20-1
CSARERGRGAGVVYEQYF
>TRBJ1-2|TRBV12-3/TRBV12-4
CASSRRGAGGLNYGYTF
>TRBJ1-1|TRBV20-1
CSARRLVGGSDTEAFF
>TRBJ2-5|TRBV28
CASGPYTGEAQYF
>TRBJ2-7|TRBV27
CASRPKGSGASYEQYF